This TCR beta chain was obtained from a study of T cell changes during pregnancy in multiple sclerosis. Germline-derived CDR1 and CDR2 are PRHDT and FYEKMQ (reference sequence). The CDR3 is 15 amino acids. V shed 5 bases and J 3 bases; nucleotides not matched to a gene: 9. The method was immunoSEQ multiplex PCR; TCRdb's version includes in-frame clones alone and lacks a portion of them. The data show 55,000 to 65,000 clones, with under 95% seen just once and about 3.2% held by the top ten. The rearrangement joins TRBV13 to TRBJ2-7, with 8 bases lining up with TRBD2. The receptor's source is a female donor with multiple sclerosis, enrolled in a pregnancy study. The input for sequencing was CD8+ T cells from peripheral blood mononuclear cells, taken in the third trimester of pregnancy. CDR3 DNA: TGTGCCAGCAGCCCAATAGCGGGAAGCCACTACGAGCAGTACTTC. It is translated as CASSPIAGSHYEQYF.